These 11 T cell receptor beta chains share one sample of origin, sequenced in a study of human T cells and chemical hapten exposure. TCRdb redid the calling of the RACE reads with MiXCR, one entry per CDR3 protein. The sample yields about 100,000 distinct CDR3 sequences, over 9.5% seen once. As to time point: patch test 1, 2 weeks after DPC sensitization. Treatment defined: therapeutic diphenylcyclopropenone sensitization with weekly scalp DPC. The source material was whole blood, sampled in connection with sensitization to the hapten diphenylcyclopropenone (DPC). These receptors came from a man aged 35-49 years with alopecia areata. Some clones in this sample may be carry-over from other donors' samples.

This clonotype appeared many times. The chain links TRBV7-9 to TRBJ1-3, with 9 positions matching TRBD1. With 5 bases clipped from V and 1 base from J, the junction kept 15 bases outside the gene matches. Germline values: CDR1 SEHNR, CDR2 FQNEAQ (reference sequence). This CDR3 region has 19 residues. CDR3 nucleotide sequence: TGTGCCAGCAGCCACGGGACAGGGTTCCTGGGGACGTCTGGAAACACCATATATTTT. It is translated as CASSHGTGFLGTSGNTIYF.

This clonotype was picked up a small number of times. The chain links TRBV7-9 to TRBJ2-3, with D maybe TRBD1 (7 bases). CDR1 and CDR2 (germline): SEHNR, FQNEAQ (reference sequence). CDR3 length: 16 residues. V lost 5 bases to trimming and J lost 2 bases, with 17 bases between them. The CDR3 sequence: CASSVGGQITTDTQYF. The CDR3 DNA sequence: TGTGCCAGCAGCGTGGGGGGACAGATTACCACAGATACGCAGTATTTT.

This clonotype was seen a few times. The rearrangement uses TRBV7-2 and TRBJ2-3; TRBD2 matches at 8 bases. With 1 base clipped from V and 5 bases from J, the junction kept 11 bases outside the gene matches. The CDR3 runs 17 residues. Germline loops: CDR1 SGHTA, CDR2 FQGNSA. CDR3 in DNA: TGTGCCAGCAGCTTAGATTCAGGAGCGGGAGTTGGAGATACGCAGTATTTT. Translated: CASSLDSGAGVGDTQYF. The full variable domain, its missing parts supplied by reference TRBV7-2 and TRBJ2-3, is GAGVSQSPSNKVTEKGKDVELRCDPISGHTALYWYRQSLGQGLEFLIYFQGNSAPDKSGLPSDRFSAERTGGSVSTLTIQRTQQEDSAVYLCASSLDSGAGVGDTQYFGPGTRLTVL.

The V call is TRBV7-9, the J call TRBJ2-1; 9 bases align to TRBD1. V gave up 4 bases and J gave up 9 bases; unmatched junction bases: 13. The CDR3 sequence is 16 residues long. CDR1 is SEHNR, CDR2 FQNEAQ, per germline (reference sequence). The chain's CDR3 is CASSSDFGTGNAEQFF. The CDR3 nucleotides are TGTGCCAGCAGCTCAGACTTCGGGACAGGGAACGCTGAGCAGTTCTTC.

V is TRBV5-1 and J is TRBJ1-1; D gene uncertain. The CDR3 contains 16 residues. V lost 0 bases and J 0 bases, leaving 12 bases between the germline ends. Germline loops: CDR1 SGHRS, CDR2 YFSETQ. DNA of the CDR3: TGCGCCAGCAGCTTGGATGGTCTCAGGATGAACACTGAAGCTTTCTTT. The encoded protein is CASSLDGLRMNTEAFF.

This clonotype was counted only a few times. The rearrangement links TRBV6-2 or TRBV6-3 to TRBJ2-7; 8 bases are shared with TRBD1. V dropped 2 bases and J dropped 8; count of bases not matched to a gene: 8. Germline CDR1 and CDR2: MNHEY and SVGEGT. This CDR3 region has 14 residues. The CDR3 is CASSYPDGQGKQYF. CDR3 bases: TGTGCCAGCAGTTACCCGGATGGACAGGGCAAGCAGTACTTC.

Worth noting for this clonotype: An end of the junction does not agree with germline; a read error may underlie this. The J gene is TRBJ2-1, the V gene TRBV20-1, with 9 bases lining up with TRBD2. The CDR3 has 16 residues. Germline V lookup: CDR1 DFQATT, CDR2 SNEGSKA (reference sequence). The CDR3 protein is CGATYHAGGPYNEQFF. CDR3 nucleotides: TGCGGTGCAACTTACCACGCGGGAGGGCCCTACAATGAGCAGTTCTTC.

This clonotype was counted many times. The genes are TRBV29-1 and TRBJ1-5, with 8 bases identical to TRBD1. The CDR3 sequence is 14 residues long. Germline V gene lookup returns CDR1 SQVTM and CDR2 ANQGSEA. V gave up 4 bases and J gave up 3 bases; unmatched junction bases: 5. The CDR3 loop reads CSVATGGPNQPQHF. The CDR3 DNA reads as TGCAGCGTTGCCACAGGGGGGCCCAATCAGCCCCAGCATTTT.

This clonotype has more than one count but fewer than ten. CDR3 residues: CASKRFSKNIQYF. As DNA, the CDR3 is TGTGCCAGCAAAAGGTTCTCCAAAAACATTCAGTACTTC. J is TRBJ2-4 and V is TRBV28; the D is unclear. Germline V gives CDR1 MDHEN, CDR2 SYDVKM. The CDR3 extends over 13 amino acids. V gave up 7 bases and J gave up 2 bases, with 9 bases separating them. Full variable domain (rest looked up from reference TRBV28 and TRBJ2-4): DVKVTQSSRYLVKRTGEKVFLECVQDMDHENMFWYRQDPGLGLRLIYFSYDVKMKEKGDIPEGYSVSREKKERFSLILESASTNQTSMYLCASKRFSKNIQYFGAGTRLSVL.

The chain links TRBV29-1 to TRBJ2-5; TRBD1 aligns across 9 bases. The ends lost 4 bases at V and 2 bases at J; junction bases unmatched: 2. The germline CDR1 and CDR2 sequences are SQVTM and ANQGSEA. CDR3 length: 13 amino acids. CDR3 nucleotides: TGCAGCGTTGGGACAGGGGCTCAAGAGACCCAGTACTTC. Its protein is CSVGTGAQETQYF.

This clonotype was counted a few times. The chain has TRBV7-2 and TRBJ2-7; 7 bases align to TRBD2. Germline trimming cut 5 bases from V and 4 bases from J; bases unmatched to any gene: 5. The CDR3 is 13 residues long. Germline V gene data show CDR1 as SGHTA and CDR2 as FQGNSA. CDR3 coding DNA: TGTGCCAGCAGCCTCGGACTAGATTACGAGCAGTACGTC. It encodes CASSLGLDYEQYV.